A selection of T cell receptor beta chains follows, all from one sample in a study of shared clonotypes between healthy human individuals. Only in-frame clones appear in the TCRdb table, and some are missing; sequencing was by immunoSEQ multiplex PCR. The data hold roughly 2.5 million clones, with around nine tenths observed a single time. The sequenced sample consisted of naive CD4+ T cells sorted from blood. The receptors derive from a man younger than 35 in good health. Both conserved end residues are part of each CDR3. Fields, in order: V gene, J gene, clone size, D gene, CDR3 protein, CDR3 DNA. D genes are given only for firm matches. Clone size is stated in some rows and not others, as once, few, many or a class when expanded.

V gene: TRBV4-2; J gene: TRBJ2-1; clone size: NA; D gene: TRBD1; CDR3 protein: CASSIQADRGRGLEQFF; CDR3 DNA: TGTGCCAGCAGCATTCAAGCGGACAGGGGGCGCGGGCTTGAGCAGTTCTTC
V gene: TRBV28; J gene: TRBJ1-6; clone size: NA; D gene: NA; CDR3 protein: CASSLGGESSPLHF; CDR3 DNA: TGTGCCAGCAGTCTGGGGGGGGAAAGTTCACCCCTCCACTTT
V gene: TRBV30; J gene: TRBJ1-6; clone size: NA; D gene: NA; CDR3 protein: CAWSVPQGSRSPLHF; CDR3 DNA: TGTGCCTGGAGCGTTCCACAGGGATCGCGGTCACCCCTCCACTTT
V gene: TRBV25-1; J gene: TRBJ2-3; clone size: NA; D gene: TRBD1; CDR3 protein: CASSETGLGDTQYF; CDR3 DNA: TGTGCCAGCAGTGAGACAGGGCTTGGAGATACGCAGTATTTT
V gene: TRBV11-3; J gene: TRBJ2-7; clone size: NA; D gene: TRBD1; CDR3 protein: CASSLRQGDSYEQYF; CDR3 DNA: TGTGCCAGCAGCTTACGGCAGGGGGACTCCTACGAGCAGTACTTC
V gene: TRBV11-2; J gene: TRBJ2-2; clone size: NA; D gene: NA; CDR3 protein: CASSLSGVNTGELFF; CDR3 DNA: TGTGCCAGCAGCTTATCGGGAGTGAACACCGGGGAGCTGTTTTTT
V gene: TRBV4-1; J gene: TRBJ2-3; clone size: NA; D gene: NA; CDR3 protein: CASSTTEDVTLDTQYF; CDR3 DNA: TGCGCCAGCAGCACCACTGAAGATGTGACACTAGATACGCAGTATTTT
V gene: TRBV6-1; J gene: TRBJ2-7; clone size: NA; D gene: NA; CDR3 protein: CAFEPEGSYEQYF; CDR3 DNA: TGTGCCTTCGAACCGGAGGGCTCCTACGAGCAGTACTTC
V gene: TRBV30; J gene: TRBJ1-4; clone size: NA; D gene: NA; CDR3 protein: CAWKGQYNEKLFF; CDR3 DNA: TGTGCCTGGAAGGGTCAGTACAATGAAAAACTGTTTTTT
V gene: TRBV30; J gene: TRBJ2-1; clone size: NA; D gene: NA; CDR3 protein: CAWSKVTGFGGEQFF; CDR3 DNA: TGTGCCTGGAGTAAGGTAACAGGATTTGGAGGCGAGCAGTTCTTC
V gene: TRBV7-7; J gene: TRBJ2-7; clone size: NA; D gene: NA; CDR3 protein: CASSLTRGYEQYF; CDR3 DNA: TGTGCTAGCAGCTTAACTAGGGGCTACGAGCAGTACTTC
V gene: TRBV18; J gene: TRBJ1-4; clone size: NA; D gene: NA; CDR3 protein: CASSINRAKEGNEKLFF; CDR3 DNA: TGTGCCAGCTCAATAAACAGGGCAAAGGAAGGGAATGAAAAACTGTTTTTT
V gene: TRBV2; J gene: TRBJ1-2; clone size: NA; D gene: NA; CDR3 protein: CASTSQKANYGYTF; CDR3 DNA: TGTGCCAGCACATCTCAGAAGGCTAACTATGGCTACACCTTC
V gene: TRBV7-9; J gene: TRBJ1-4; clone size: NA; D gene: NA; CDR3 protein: CAGTGTEATNEKLFF; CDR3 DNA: TGTGCCGGTACCGGGACTGAGGCAACTAATGAAAAACTGTTTTTT
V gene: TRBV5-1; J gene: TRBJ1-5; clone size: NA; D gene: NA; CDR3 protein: CASSIGTDSNQPQHF; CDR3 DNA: TGCGCCAGCAGCATCGGGACGGATAGCAATCAGCCCCAGCATTTT
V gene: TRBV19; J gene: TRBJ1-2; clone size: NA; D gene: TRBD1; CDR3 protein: CASSPGQGDGYTF; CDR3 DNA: TGTGCCAGTAGCCCGGGACAGGGGGATGGCTACACCTTC
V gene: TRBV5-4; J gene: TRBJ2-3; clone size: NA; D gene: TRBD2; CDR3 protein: CASSLAGGEADTQYF; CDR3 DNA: TGTGCCAGCAGCTTGGCGGGAGGAGAGGCAGATACGCAGTATTTT
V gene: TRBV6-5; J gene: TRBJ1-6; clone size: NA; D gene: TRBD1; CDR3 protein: CASRRTGYNSPLHF; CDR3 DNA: TGTGCCAGCAGGCGGACAGGGTATAATTCACCCCTCCACTTT
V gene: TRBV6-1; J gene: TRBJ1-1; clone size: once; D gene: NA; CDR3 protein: CASSPTAWNTEAFF; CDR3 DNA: TGTGCCAGCAGTCCGACAGCCTGGAACACTGAAGCTTTCTTT
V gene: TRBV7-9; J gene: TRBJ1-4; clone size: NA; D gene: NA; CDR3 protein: CASSLAGLKKLFF; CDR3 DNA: TGTGCCAGCAGCTTAGCGGGGTTAAAAAAACTGTTTTTT
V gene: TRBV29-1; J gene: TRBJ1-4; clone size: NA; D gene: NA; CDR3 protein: CSGAVVGEKLFF; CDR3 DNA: TGCAGCGGGGCAGTTGTCGGTGAAAAACTGTTTTTT
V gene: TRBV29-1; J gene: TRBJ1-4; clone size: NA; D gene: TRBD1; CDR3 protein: CSAGQSNEKLFF; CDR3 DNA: TGCAGCGCGGGACAGAGTAATGAAAAACTGTTTTTT
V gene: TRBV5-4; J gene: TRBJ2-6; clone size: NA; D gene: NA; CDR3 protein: CASSRGGSGANVLTF; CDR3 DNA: TGTGCCAGCAGCCGTGGGGGCTCTGGGGCCAACGTCCTGACTTTC
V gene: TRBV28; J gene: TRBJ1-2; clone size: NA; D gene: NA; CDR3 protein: CASSLGLNYGYTF; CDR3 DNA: TGTGCCAGCAGCCTGGGACTGAACTATGGCTACACCTTC